The TCR beta chain under discussion was sequenced for a study of shared clonotypes between healthy human individuals. Points from the study as a whole: In the sorted subsets, rarefaction showed sequencing was incomplete despite large depth.

Naive CD8 isolation took CD45RO-negative cells positively selected for CCR7 and excluded terminally differentiated effector memory CD45RA+ cells. As regards this clone: Its specificity is not known. Other DNA sequences from this sample encode an identical CDR3 as well.

V was cut by 3 bases and J by 2 bases, with 8 bases left in between. The CDR3 extends over 13 amino acids. Germline CDR1 is SGHAT and CDR2 is FQNNGV. Here immunoSEQ multiplex PCR was the method, and the copy in TCRdb shows in-frame clones only, minus some. The sample holds more than 600,000 clones, about 91% seen once. Sequenced: naive CD8+ T cells sorted from blood. The V gene is TRBV11-2, the J gene TRBJ2-7; D is uncertain. The receptor comes from a young man in good health. The CDR3 DNA reads as TGTGCCAGCAGCTTGGCCCCCGCCTACGAGCAGTACTTC. It is translated as CASSLAPAYEQYF.